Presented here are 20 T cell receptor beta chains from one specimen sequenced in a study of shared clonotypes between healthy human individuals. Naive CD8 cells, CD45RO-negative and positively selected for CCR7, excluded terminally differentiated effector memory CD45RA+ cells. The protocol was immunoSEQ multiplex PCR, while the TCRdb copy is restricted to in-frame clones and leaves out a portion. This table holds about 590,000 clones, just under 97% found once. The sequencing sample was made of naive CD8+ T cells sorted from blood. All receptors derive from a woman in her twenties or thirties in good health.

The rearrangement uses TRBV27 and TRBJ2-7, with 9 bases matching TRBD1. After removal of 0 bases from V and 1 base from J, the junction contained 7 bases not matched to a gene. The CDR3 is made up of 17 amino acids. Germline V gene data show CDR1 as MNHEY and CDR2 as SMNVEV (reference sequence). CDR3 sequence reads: CASSLSPGTGWSYEQYF. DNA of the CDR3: TGTGCCAGCAGTTTATCTCCCGGGACAGGGTGGTCCTACGAGCAGTACTTC.

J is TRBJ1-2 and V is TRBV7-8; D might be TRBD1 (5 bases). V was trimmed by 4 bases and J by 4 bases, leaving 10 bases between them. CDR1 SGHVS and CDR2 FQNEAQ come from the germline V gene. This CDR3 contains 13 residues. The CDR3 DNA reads TGTGCCAGCAGCTCCTTAGGGGTCTATGGCTACACCTTC. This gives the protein CASSSLGVYGYTF.

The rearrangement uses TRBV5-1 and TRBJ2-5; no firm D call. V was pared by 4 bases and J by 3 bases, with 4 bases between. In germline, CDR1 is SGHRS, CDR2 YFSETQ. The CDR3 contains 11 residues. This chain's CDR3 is CASSAEETQYF. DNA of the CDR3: TGCGCCAGCAGCGCGGAAGAGACCCAGTACTTC.

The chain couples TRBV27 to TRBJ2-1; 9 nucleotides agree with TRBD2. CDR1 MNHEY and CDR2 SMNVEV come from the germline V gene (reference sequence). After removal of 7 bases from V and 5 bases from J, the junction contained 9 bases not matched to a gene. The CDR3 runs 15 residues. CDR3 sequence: CASIPLAGYDNEQFF. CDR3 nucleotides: TGTGCCAGCATCCCCCTAGCGGGGTATGACAATGAGCAGTTCTTC.

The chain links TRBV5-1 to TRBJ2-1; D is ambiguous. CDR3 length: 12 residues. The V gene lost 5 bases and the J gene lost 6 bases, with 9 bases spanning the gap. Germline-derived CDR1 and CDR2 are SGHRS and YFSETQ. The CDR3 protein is CASSLGPNEQFF. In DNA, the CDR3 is TGCGCCAGCAGTTTAGGACCCAATGAGCAGTTCTTC.

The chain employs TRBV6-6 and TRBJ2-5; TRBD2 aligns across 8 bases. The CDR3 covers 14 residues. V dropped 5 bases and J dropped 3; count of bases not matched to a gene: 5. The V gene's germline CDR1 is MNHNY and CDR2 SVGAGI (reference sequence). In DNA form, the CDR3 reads TGTGCCAGCAGTGAGACTAGCGTTGAAGAGACCCAGTACTTC. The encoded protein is CASSETSVEETQYF.

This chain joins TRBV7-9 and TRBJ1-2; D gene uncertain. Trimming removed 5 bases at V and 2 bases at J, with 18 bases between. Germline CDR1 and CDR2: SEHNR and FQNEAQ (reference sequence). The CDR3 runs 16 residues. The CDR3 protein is CASSPWSNPPNYGYTF. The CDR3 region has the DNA TGTGCCAGCAGCCCATGGTCTAATCCGCCCAACTATGGCTACACCTTC.

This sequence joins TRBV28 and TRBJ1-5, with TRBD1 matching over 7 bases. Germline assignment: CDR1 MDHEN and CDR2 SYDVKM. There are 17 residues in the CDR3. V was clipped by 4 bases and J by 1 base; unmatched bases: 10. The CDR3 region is CASSSLNRGSSNQPQHF. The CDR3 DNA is TGTGCCAGCAGTTCACTTAACAGGGGTTCGAGCAATCAGCCCCAGCATTTT.

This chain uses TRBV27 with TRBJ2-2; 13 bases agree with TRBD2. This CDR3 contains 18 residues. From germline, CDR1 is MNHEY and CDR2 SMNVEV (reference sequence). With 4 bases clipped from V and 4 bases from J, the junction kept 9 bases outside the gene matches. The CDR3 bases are TGTGCCAGCAGTTCCCGGACTAGCGGGAGATTCGGCACCGGGGAGCTGTTTTTT. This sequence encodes CASSSRTSGRFGTGELFF.

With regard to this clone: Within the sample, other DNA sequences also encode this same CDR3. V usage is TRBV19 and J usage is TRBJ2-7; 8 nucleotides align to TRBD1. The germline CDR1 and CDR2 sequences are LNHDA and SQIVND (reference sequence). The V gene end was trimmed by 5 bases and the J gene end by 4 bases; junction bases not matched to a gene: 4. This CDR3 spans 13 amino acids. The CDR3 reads CASSPGTGYEQYF. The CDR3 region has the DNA TGTGCCAGTAGTCCGGGGACAGGTTACGAGCAGTACTTC.

The CDR3 is CASRLLGHNTEAFF. The CDR3 DNA is TGTGCCAGCAGGCTTTTAGGACACAACACTGAAGCTTTCTTT. The gene calls are TRBV27 and TRBJ1-1, with D maybe TRBD1 (5 bases). The CDR3 covers 14 residues. Trimming pared 6 bases from V and 2 bases from J, leaving 13 bases between. Germline lookup yields CDR1 MNHEY and CDR2 SMNVEV (reference sequence).

Here the CDR3 DNA reads TGTGCCAGCAGCCGACCTAGCGGGAGCCTCCAAGAGACCCAGTACTTC. Encoded protein: CASSRPSGSLQETQYF. The chain uses TRBV11-2 and TRBJ2-5; 10 bases line up with TRBD2. This CDR3 is built from 16 residues. V lost 5 bases to trimming and J lost 1 base; unmatched junction nucleotides: 7. CDR1 and CDR2 from the germline V gene are SGHAT and FQNNGV.

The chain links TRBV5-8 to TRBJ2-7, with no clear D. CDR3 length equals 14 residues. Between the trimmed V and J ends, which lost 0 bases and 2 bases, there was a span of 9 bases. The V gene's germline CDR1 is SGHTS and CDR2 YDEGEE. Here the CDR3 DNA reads TGTGCCAGCAGCTTGGGGCCCGGACCCTACGAGCAGTACTTC. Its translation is CASSLGPGPYEQYF.

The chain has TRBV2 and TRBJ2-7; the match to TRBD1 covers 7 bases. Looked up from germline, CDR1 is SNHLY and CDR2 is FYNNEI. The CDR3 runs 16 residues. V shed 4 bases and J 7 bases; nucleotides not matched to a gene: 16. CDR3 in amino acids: CASSGGADRVVREQYF. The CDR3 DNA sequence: TGTGCCAGCAGTGGGGGAGCTGACAGGGTGGTTAGGGAGCAGTACTTC.

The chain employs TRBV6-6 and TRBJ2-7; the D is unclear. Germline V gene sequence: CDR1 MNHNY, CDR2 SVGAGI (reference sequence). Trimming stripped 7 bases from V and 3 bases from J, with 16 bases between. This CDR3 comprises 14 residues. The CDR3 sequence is CASNTPERLYEQYF. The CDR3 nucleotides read TGTGCCAGCAATACCCCTGAGCGCCTCTACGAGCAGTACTTC.

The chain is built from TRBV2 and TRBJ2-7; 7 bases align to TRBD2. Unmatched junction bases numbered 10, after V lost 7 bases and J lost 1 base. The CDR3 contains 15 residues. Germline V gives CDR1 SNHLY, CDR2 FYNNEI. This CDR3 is CASKLSGLGSYEQYF. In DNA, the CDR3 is TGTGCCAGCAAACTTAGCGGGTTGGGATCCTACGAGCAGTACTTC.

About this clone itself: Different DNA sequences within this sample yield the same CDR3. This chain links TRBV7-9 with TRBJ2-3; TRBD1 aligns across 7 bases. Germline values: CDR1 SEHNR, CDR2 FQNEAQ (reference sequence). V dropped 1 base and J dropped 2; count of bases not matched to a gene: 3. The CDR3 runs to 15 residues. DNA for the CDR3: TGTGCCAGCAGCTTAGTGACAGGGCCCACAGATACGCAGTATTTT. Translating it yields CASSLVTGPTDTQYF.

CDR3 DNA sequence: TGTGCCAGCAGCTCCGGGACAGGGATCGGAAACACCATATATTTT. Its translation is CASSSGTGIGNTIYF. This chain connects TRBV13 to TRBJ1-3; 9 bases line up with TRBD1. The CDR3 is 15 residues long. The junction had 5 bases not matched to a gene; V was cut back by 4 bases and J by 4 bases. CDR1 and CDR2 from the germline V gene are PRHDT and FYEKMQ (reference sequence).

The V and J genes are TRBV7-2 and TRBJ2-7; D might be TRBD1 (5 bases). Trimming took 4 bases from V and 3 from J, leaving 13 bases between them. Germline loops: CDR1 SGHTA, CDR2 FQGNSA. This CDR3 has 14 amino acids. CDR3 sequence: CASSYRPRVYEQYF. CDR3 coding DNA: TGTGCCAGCAGCTACAGGCCTCGGGTCTACGAGCAGTACTTC.

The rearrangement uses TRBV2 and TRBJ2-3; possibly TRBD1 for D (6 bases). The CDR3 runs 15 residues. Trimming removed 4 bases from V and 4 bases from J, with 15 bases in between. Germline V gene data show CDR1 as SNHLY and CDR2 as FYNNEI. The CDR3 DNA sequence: TGTGCCAGCAGTGGATGGGCAGGGGAGCCAGATACGCAGTATTTT. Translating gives CASSGWAGEPDTQYF.